This T cell receptor beta chain was captured in a study of T-cell memory formation after mild COVID-19. This clonotype was seen only a few times. Its specificity is not known. Trimming cost V 5 bases and J 0 bases; bases outside gene matches: 10. The germline gives CDR1 KGHSH, CDR2 LQKENI. This CDR3 contains 17 residues. Whole-study results and caveats: CD4+ bias marked clones expanding day 15 to 37, unlike balanced contracting clones.

TCRdb reanalysed the 5' RACE reads using MiXCR and keeps one entry per CDR3 protein. The sample lists 220,000 or so distinct CDR3 sequences, 9% to 10% occurring once. Input material: PBMCs or a T cell subset sorted from them (not recorded which). This chain links TRBV18 with TRBJ2-3; 8 nucleotides agree with TRBD1. The TCR sequence derives from a young man who had mild COVID-19 (a few samples of this study predate the infection). Cell type and time point are not known. The CDR3 DNA sequence: TGTGCCAGCTCAGTCGGTCAGGGGGCTGGAAGCACAGATACGCAGTATTTT. This codes for CASSVGQGAGSTDTQYF.